The 20 T cell receptor beta chains below were found in one sample sequenced in a study of T cells in Graves' hyperthyroidism and ophthalmopathy (dated by TCRdb to between 2018 and 2021). The library relied on multiplex PCR. Sequencing was performed on an Illumina HiSeq 2000. The TCR beta CDR3 regions were amplified from RNA transcripts. For the first round of RT-PCR on the TCR CDR3, the HTBI primer set was used together with the Qiagen OneStep RT-PCR kit. TCRdb ran its own pipeline on the public reads, namely fastp trimming at Q25 and MiXCR clone calling, and kept in-frame beta chains. Identical CDR3 proteins give one entry, which carries the most common genes and DNA. The sample table holds about 380,000 distinct CDR3 sequences, of which more than 14% were seen once. The top ten clones comprise roughly 21% of the sample. Sequences were obtained from blood. All receptors derive from a woman aged 25-40 years with Graves' ophthalmopathy.

Comments on this clonotype: This may come from a read error, since a much larger clone is one base off. The chain recombines TRBV4-2 with TRBJ2-3, with 11 bases lining up with TRBD2. The CDR3 totals 17 residues. Germline V gene sequence: CDR1 LGHNA, CDR2 YNFKEQ. The CDR3 region is CASSQDGGTSGTDTQCF. In DNA, the CDR3 is TGTGCCAGCAGCCAAGATGGCGGGACTAGCGGCACAGATACGCAGTGTTTT.

In this sample, this clonotype turned up a few times. The chain recombines TRBV6-7 with TRBJ1-5; D perhaps matches TRBD1 (5 bases). TRBV6-7 is an ORF for which the function is uncertain. V lost 5 bases, J lost 1 base, and 9 bases lay in between. The CDR3 spans 14 residues. Here the CDR3 DNA reads TGTGCCAGCAGTACTGGGGCAAGCAATCAGCCCCAGCATTTT. It codes for CASSTGASNQPQHF.

The chain uses TRBV5-5 and TRBJ2-5; D not resolved. This CDR3 contains 14 residues. Trimming cost V 4 bases and J 4 bases, with 14 bases left between them. CDR1 is SGHKS and CDR2 is YYEKEE in the germline V gene (reference sequence). Here the CDR3 DNA reads TGTGCCAGCAGCCAAGATTTACTCGGAGAGACCCAGTACTTC. Residues: CASSQDLLGETQYF.

This clonotype was counted many times. V is TRBV2 and J is TRBJ1-5; a weak D match, TRBD1 (6 bases). Germline CDR1 reads SNHLY; CDR2 reads FYNNEI. This CDR3 region has 14 residues. V was pared by 4 bases and J by 7 bases, with 14 bases between. CDR3 in DNA: TGTGCCAGCAGTGTGACAGGCTTTAACCAGCCCCAGCATTTT. Its protein is CASSVTGFNQPQHF.

This clonotype appeared many times. The CDR3 DNA is TGTGCCTGCATGCCAAGGGGGACGGAAACCTTAGAAAATTCACCCCTCCACTTT. Protein: CACMPRGTETLENSPLHF. The chain is built from TRBV30 and TRBJ1-6; D is possibly TRBD1 (6 bases). This CDR3 comprises 18 residues. The germline CDR1 and CDR2 sequences are GTSNPN and SVGIG (reference sequence). V was clipped by 6 bases and J by 7 bases, with 28 bases between them.

The chain uses TRBV11-2 and TRBJ1-3; tentatively, D is TRBD1 (5 bases). The CDR3 totals 16 residues. V dropped 1 base and J dropped 0 bases, with 10 bases sitting between them. Germline-derived CDR1 and CDR2 are SGHAT and FQNNGV. CDR3 residues: CASSLGDRYSGNTIYF. The CDR3 DNA reads TGTGCCAGCAGCTTAGGAGACAGATACTCTGGAAACACCATATATTTT.

This clonotype was picked up many times. This chain connects TRBV7-9 to TRBJ1-2; 7 nucleotides line up with TRBD1. Looked up from germline, CDR1 is SEHNR and CDR2 is FQNEAQ (reference sequence). The CDR3 is made up of 13 amino acids. Trimming cost V 3 bases and J 4 bases; bases outside gene matches: 2. CDR3 coding DNA: TGTGCCAGCAGCTTTCAGGGGGTCTATGGCTACACCTTC. Its protein is CASSFQGVYGYTF.

This clonotype was recorded many times. The V gene is TRBV7-2, the J gene TRBJ2-1; tentatively, D is TRBD2 (6 bases). With 4 bases removed from V and 1 base from J, the gap between germline ends came to 8 bases. There are 14 residues in the CDR3. The germline V gene encodes CDR1 SGHTA and CDR2 FQGNSA. For the CDR3, the DNA is TGTGCCAGCAGCTATAGCGGTTCCTACAATGAGCAGTTCTTC. Its protein is CASSYSGSYNEQFF. Supplemented by reference TRBV7-2 and TRBJ2-1, the full variable domain reads GAGVSQSPSNKVTEKGKDVELRCDPISGHTALYWYRQSLGQGLEFLIYFQGNSAPDKSGLPSDRFSAERTGGSVSTLTIQRTQQEDSAVYLCASSYSGSYNEQFFGPGTRLTVL.

This clonotype was detected a few times. The chain has TRBV6-6 and TRBJ1-2; 7 positions match TRBD1. CDR1 is MNHNY and CDR2 is SVGAGI in the germline V gene (reference sequence). V was pared by 0 bases and J by 6 bases, with 10 bases of the junction left unmatched. This CDR3 spans 16 amino acids. The CDR3 loop is CASSYSTGARTDGYTF. CDR3 sequence (DNA): TGTGCCAGCAGTTACTCTACAGGGGCTAGGACTGATGGCTACACCTTC.

This sequence joins TRBV20-1 and TRBJ1-5; D is unclear. This CDR3 is 14 amino acids long. CDR1 and CDR2 from the germline V gene are DFQATT and SNEGSKA (reference sequence). The V gene lost 5 bases and the J gene lost 0 bases, with 11 bases spanning the gap. The CDR3 DNA is TGCAGTGCTTCCTTCGGGGTTAGCAATCAGCCCCAGCATTTT. Protein sequence: CSASFGVSNQPQHF.

The chain carries TRBV20-1 and TRBJ2-7; D uncertain. CDR1 is DFQATT and CDR2 is SNEGSKA in the germline V gene (reference sequence). Trimming stripped 6 bases from V and 4 bases from J, with 16 bases between. This CDR3 has 13 amino acids. As DNA, the CDR3 is TGCAGTGCCATTCGGACGGGTACATACGAGCAGTACTTC. Its protein product is CSAIRTGTYEQYF.

In this sample, this clonotype turned up many times. This chain uses TRBV29-1 with TRBJ2-1; 9 bases match TRBD2. CDR1 is SQVTM and CDR2 is ANQGSEA in the germline V gene. This CDR3 region has 17 residues. V was pared by 4 bases and J by 1 base, with 11 bases of the junction left unmatched. CDR3 nucleotides: TGCAGCGTTGTGAAGGGAAGCCTAGCGGGATCCTACAATGAGCAGTTCTTC. It codes for CSVVKGSLAGSYNEQFF.

The chain combines TRBV20-1 with TRBJ2-7; 9 nucleotides align to TRBD2. Germline V gives CDR1 DFQATT, CDR2 SNEGSKA (reference sequence). V lost 6 bases and J lost 1; bases outside the gene matches: 4. This CDR3 region has 13 residues. CDR3 bases: TGCAGTGCCTTTACTAGCGGGTCCTACGAGCAGTACTTC. It codes for CSAFTSGSYEQYF.

At least ten counts were recorded for this clonotype. The V call is TRBV11-3, the J call TRBJ1-1; TRBD1 matches at 12 bases. With 5 bases clipped from V and 4 bases from J, the junction kept 11 bases outside the gene matches. CDR3 length equals 17 residues. CDR1 is SGHNT, CDR2 YENEEA, per germline. The CDR3 sequence: CASSPGQGASIITEAFF. DNA for the CDR3: TGTGCCAGCAGCCCGGGACAGGGGGCAAGTATCATCACTGAAGCTTTCTTT. The full variable domain, rest sourced from reference TRBV11-3 and TRBJ1-1, is EAGVVQSPRYKIIEKKQPVAFWCNPISGHNTLYWYLQNLGQGPELLIRYENEEAVDDSQLPKDRFSAERLKGVDSTLKIQPAELGDSAVYLCASSPGQGASIITEAFFGQGTRLTVV.

Many counts were recorded for this clonotype. The chain couples TRBV27 to TRBJ1-6; 9 nucleotides match TRBD1. The CDR3 consists of 17 residues. Looked up from germline, CDR1 is MNHEY and CDR2 is SMNVEV (reference sequence). V lost 4 bases and J lost 10; bases outside the gene matches: 14. CDR3 in amino acids: CASSSSPPGTGNSPLHF. CDR3 bases: TGTGCCAGCAGTTCCTCTCCGCCCGGGACAGGGAACTCACCCCTCCACTTT.

This clonotype was seen ten or more times. This chain links TRBV28 with TRBJ1-6, with D hard to call. This CDR3 region has 17 residues. Per germline, CDR1 MDHEN and CDR2 SYDVKM. V lost 0 bases and J 0 bases, leaving 9 bases between the germline ends. CDR3 residues: CASSLWSVSSYNSPLHF. CDR3 coding DNA: TGTGCCAGCAGTTTATGGTCTGTCAGCTCCTATAATTCACCCCTCCACTTT.

This clonotype appeared many times. An end of the junction does not agree with germline; a read error may underlie this. The chain is built from TRBV12-3 or TRBV12-4 and TRBJ2-5, with 12 bases fitting TRBD2. The CDR3 spans 15 residues. CDR3 nucleotide sequence: TGTGCCAGCAGTCAGACTAGCGGGGGCCAAGGGACCCAGTACTTC. This translates into CASSQTSGGQGTQYF.

V and J are TRBV9 and TRBJ2-1, with D maybe TRBD2 (6 bases). The CDR3 spans 14 residues. Per germline, CDR1 SGDLS and CDR2 YYNGEE. Trimming cost V 3 bases and J 4 bases, with 11 bases left between them. The chain's CDR3 is CASSARLGYNEQFF. The CDR3 DNA reads as TGTGCCAGCAGCGCGCGACTAGGATACAATGAGCAGTTCTTC.

This clonotype appeared many times. The chain carries TRBV10-3 and TRBJ2-5, with 10 bases matching TRBD2. Germline V gene lookup returns CDR1 ENHRY and CDR2 SYGVKD. CDR3 length equals 14 residues. The V gene end was trimmed by 3 bases and the J gene end by 8 bases; junction bases not matched to a gene: 6. DNA for the CDR3: TGTGCCATCAGTGATCACAGCGGGGGGGACACCCAGTACTTC. Protein sequence: CAISDHSGGDTQYF.

This clonotype occurred a few times. This chain connects TRBV7-9 to TRBJ2-3, with D uncertain. The germline gives CDR1 SEHNR, CDR2 FQNEAQ (reference sequence). Trimming stripped 3 bases from V and 1 base from J, with 8 bases between. The CDR3 covers 14 residues. The CDR3 DNA follows: TGTGCCAGCAGCTTTTTTGTCGGCACAGATACGCAGTATTTT. Translation gives CASSFFVGTDTQYF.